Below are 15 T cell receptor beta chains sequenced from a single sample in a study of blood T cells in healthy people across ages. Primed by a sample-barcoded 5' primer and a J-beta primer mix, a second PCR proceeded for about 6 to 11 cycles. TCRdb re-called the 5' RACE reads with MiXCR, one entry per CDR3 protein. This table has around 1,000,000 distinct CDR3 sequences, roughly two fifths appearing once. Sequencing was performed on blood. Every receptor here comes from a man aged 18 to 35 in good health.

Comment on this clonotype: The junction differs from germline at one of its ends, possibly a read error. The chain has TRBV9 and TRBJ1-2; tentatively, D is TRBD1 (5 bases). The CDR3 runs 16 residues. The germline V gene has CDR1 SGDLS and CDR2 YYNGEE. In DNA form, the CDR3 reads TGTGCCAGCAGTGACAGACCTGACGGGAATAACTATGGCCACACCTTC. This gives the protein CASSDRPDGNNYGHTF. The full variable domain, with the rest looked up from reference TRBV9 and TRBJ1-2, is DSGVTQTPKHLITATGQRVTLRCSPRSGDLSVYWYQQSLDQGLQFLIQYYNGEERAKGNILERFSAQQFPDLHSELNLSSLELGDSALYFCASSDRPDGNNYGHTFGSGTRLTVV.

The V and J genes are TRBV2 and TRBJ2-1, with 9 bases fitting TRBD1. CDR1 is SNHLY and CDR2 is FYNNEI in the germline V gene. The J segment lost 6 bases and the V segment lost 8 bases, leaving 8 bases of the junction unmatched. There are 14 residues in the CDR3. Here the CDR3 reads CASVDRGLRNEQFF. CDR3 in DNA: TGTGCCAGCGTGGACAGGGGCCTTCGCAATGAGCAGTTCTTC.

This clonotype was counted a few times. The chain combines TRBV27 with TRBJ1-6, with D unresolved. Germline V gives CDR1 MNHEY, CDR2 SMNVEV (reference sequence). Deletions cut 3 bases from V and 6 bases from J, with 6 bases between. CDR3 length equals 13 residues. Here the CDR3 reads CASSLGSNSPLHF. CDR3 bases: TGTGCCAGCAGTTTGGGGTCTAATTCACCCCTCCACTTT.

As regards this clonotype: Possible read error: a much larger clone is one base away. This chain connects TRBV28 to TRBJ1-5; unclear D gene. Between the trimmed V and J ends, which lost 5 bases and 4 bases, there was a span of 9 bases. The CDR3 runs 13 residues. Per germline, CDR1 MDHEN and CDR2 SYDVKM. CDR3 loop: CASSPERNQPQHF. CDR3 nucleotides: TGTGCCAGCAGTCCGGAACGGAATCAGCCCCAGCATTTT.

The V call is TRBV20-1, the J call TRBJ2-7, with TRBD1 identical over 7 bases. The V gene end was trimmed by 3 bases and the J gene end by 0 bases; junction bases not matched to a gene: 8. Looked up from germline, CDR1 is DFQATT and CDR2 is SNEGSKA (reference sequence). This CDR3 contains 15 residues. CDR3 nucleotide sequence: TGCAGTGCTAGGGGAACGACAGGGAGCTCCTACGAGCAGTACTTC. It yields the protein CSARGTTGSSYEQYF.

The rearrangement joins TRBV7-2 to TRBJ1-5; 8 nucleotides align to TRBD1. V was pared by 5 bases and J by 2 bases, with 11 bases of the junction left unmatched. The CDR3 length is 17 residues. CDR1 and CDR2 (germline): SGHTA, FQGNSA. CDR3 nucleotide sequence: TGTGCCAGCAGCCTGGGACAGGCGGGGGATGGCAATCAGCCCCAGCATTTT. Translating gives CASSLGQAGDGNQPQHF.

The V and J genes are TRBV30 and TRBJ2-5; D unclear. The germline gives CDR1 GTSNPN, CDR2 SVGIG (reference sequence). The CDR3 spans 14 residues. V was pared by 0 bases and J by 11 bases, with 19 bases between. In DNA, the CDR3 is TGTGCCTGGAGTGTAGCTTCAACACACAATGAGCAGTACTTC. Amino acid sequence: CAWSVASTHNEQYF.

This chain joins TRBV7-2 and TRBJ2-1, with 10 bases lining up with TRBD2. Looked up from germline, CDR1 is SGHTA and CDR2 is FQGNSA. Trimming cost V 0 bases and J 6 bases; bases outside gene matches: 5. This CDR3 region has 16 residues. As DNA, the CDR3 is TGTGCCAGCAGCTTAGCCGTAGCGGGGGGCGTCAATGAGCAGTTCTTC. As protein: CASSLAVAGGVNEQFF.

The table lists this clonotype with a few counts. The chain links TRBV12-3 or TRBV12-4 to TRBJ1-2; D gene ambiguous. The CDR3 sequence is 12 residues long. Trimming removed 4 bases at V and 8 bases at J, with 11 bases between. In DNA form, the CDR3 reads TGTGCCAGCAGTTCAGGACTGAGGGGCTACACCTTC. Amino acids: CASSSGLRGYTF.

The sample holds a few counts of this clonotype. V gene TRBV6-5 combines with J gene TRBJ1-1; D is undetermined. The germline V gene has CDR1 MNHEY and CDR2 SVGAGI. The CDR3 length is 15 residues. The V end lost 2 bases, the J end lost 0 bases, and 10 bases lay between the germline ends. CDR3 sequence (DNA): TGTGCCAGCAGTTACGGGTCAGCCTTGAACACTGAAGCTTTCTTT. The encoded protein is CASSYGSALNTEAFF.

The chain joins TRBV29-1 to TRBJ1-1, with D possibly matching TRBD1 (6 bases). In germline, CDR1 is SQVTM, CDR2 ANQGSEA. The CDR3 is 11 amino acids. Trimming shortened V by 7 bases and J by 3 bases, and 9 bases separated the two germline ends. Here the CDR3 reads CSGAGDTEAFF. Here the CDR3 DNA reads TGCAGCGGTGCAGGGGACACTGAAGCTTTCTTT.

This chain connects TRBV3-1 to TRBJ2-5; no clear D. Per the germline V gene, CDR1 is LGHDT and CDR2 is YNNKEL (reference sequence). This CDR3 region has 15 residues. Deletions cut 5 bases from V and 3 bases from J, with 16 bases between. The chain's CDR3 is CASSSRSITKETQYF. The CDR3 coding sequence is TGTGCCAGCAGCTCCCGCTCTATTACAAAAGAGACCCAGTACTTC.

V and J are TRBV29-1 and TRBJ1-3, with D maybe TRBD1 (5 bases). Trimming removed 5 bases at V and 0 bases at J, with 8 bases between. CDR1 SQVTM and CDR2 ANQGSEA come from the germline V gene. The CDR3 sequence is 13 residues long. Here the CDR3 reads CSVIRASGNTIYF. The CDR3 DNA sequence: TGCAGCGTTATCAGGGCCTCTGGAAACACCATATATTTT.

The J gene is TRBJ2-5, the V gene TRBV7-2; a possible D gene is TRBD1 (5 bases). This CDR3 is 13 amino acids long. Germline V gene data show CDR1 as SGHTA and CDR2 as FQGNSA. Trimming pared 6 bases from V and 11 bases from J, leaving 19 bases between. CDR3 in amino acids: CASRMGVGREQYF. The DNA for the CDR3 is TGTGCCAGCAGGATGGGCGTGGGGCGAGAGCAGTACTTC.

This clonotype was picked up many times. The rearrangement links TRBV20-1 to TRBJ1-2; tentative D call: TRBD1 (5 bases). Germline CDR1 DFQATT, CDR2 SNEGSKA (reference sequence). The CDR3 is made up of 13 amino acids. Between the trimmed V and J ends, which lost 0 bases and 7 bases, there was a span of 12 bases. This chain's CDR3 is CSARDSQGAGYTF. CDR3 coding DNA: TGCAGTGCTAGAGATTCCCAGGGAGCTGGCTACACCTTC.